One and the same sample provided the 14 T cell receptor beta chains below, sequenced in a study of blood T cell repertoires in COVID-19. Profiling relied on immunoSEQ multiplex PCR, and the TCRdb table lists in-frame clones only, not all of them. The data hold 70,000 to 85,000 clones, with around 83% observed a single time. Sequences were obtained from peripheral blood. These receptors all stem from a man older than 75 with active or convalescent COVID-19.

The chain links TRBV2 to TRBJ2-7, with 11 bases that match TRBD2. Trimming removed 5 bases from V and 7 bases from J; junction bases left unmatched: 4. The CDR3 is made up of 13 amino acids. CDR1 is SNHLY, CDR2 FYNNEI, per germline. The CDR3 nucleotides are TGTGCCAGCAGTACTAGCGGGGGTGGTGAGCAGTACTTC. Encoded protein: CASSTSGGGEQYF.

This clone turned up a few times. V and J are TRBV7-6 and TRBJ2-3; 11 bases line up with TRBD2. The CDR3 covers 16 residues. With 2 bases clipped from V and 6 bases from J, the junction kept 7 bases outside the gene matches. Germline V lookup: CDR1 SGHVS, CDR2 FNYEAQ. The CDR3 DNA follows: TGTGCCAGCAGCTTACTAGCGGGGGGTCCCCGGGATACGCAGTATTTT. It is translated as CASSLLAGGPRDTQYF.

The J gene is TRBJ2-1, the V gene TRBV6-6, with D uncertain. Trimming cost V 0 bases and J 8 bases, with 5 bases left between them. Germline CDR1 is MNHNY and CDR2 is SVGAGI (reference sequence). The CDR3 has 12 residues. The CDR3 is CASSYSWHEQFF. CDR3 DNA sequence: TGTGCCAGCAGTTACTCATGGCATGAGCAGTTCTTC.

The chain uses TRBV29-1 and TRBJ2-2; D unresolved. With 8 bases removed from V and 5 bases from J, the gap between germline ends came to 18 bases. CDR3 length: 14 amino acids. Germline V CDR1 and CDR2: SQVTM, ANQGSEA. The CDR3 DNA reads TGCAGCCCCGTGTACGCTGGTCTAACCGGGGAGCTGTTTTTT. It translates to CSPVYAGLTGELFF.

The CDR3 sequence: CASSLNPQANNEKLFF. CDR3 sequence (DNA): TGCGCCAGCAGCTTGAACCCTCAGGCAAATAATGAAAAACTGTTTTTT. This chain uses TRBV5-1 with TRBJ1-4; D is undetermined. The V and J ends lost 1 base and 4 bases respectively, with 14 bases between them. The CDR3 sequence is 16 residues long. Germline V gives CDR1 SGHRS, CDR2 YFSETQ. Using reference TRBV5-1 and TRBJ1-4 for the parts outside the CDR3, the full variable domain is KAGVTQTPRYLIKTRGQQVTLSCSPISGHRSVSWYQQTPGQGLQFLFEYFSETQRNKGNFPGRFSGRQFSNSRSEMNVSTLELGDSALYLCASSLNPQANNEKLFFGSGTQLSVL.

This clone was seen a single time. This chain uses TRBV28 with TRBJ1-5; a possible D gene is TRBD1 (5 bases). V lost 4 bases and J lost 5, with 27 bases in between. CDR1 and CDR2 (germline): MDHEN, SYDVKM. The CDR3 runs 19 residues. CDR3 sequence reads: CASSSLTTFTGLLHQPQHF. CDR3 coding DNA: TGTGCCAGCAGTTCTCTTACGACGTTTACGGGACTGTTGCATCAGCCCCAGCATTTT.

The rearrangement uses TRBV7-9 and TRBJ2-5; 7 nucleotides align to TRBD2. The germline V gene has CDR1 SEHNR and CDR2 FQNEAQ (reference sequence). This CDR3 is built from 16 residues. V dropped 2 bases and J dropped 5; count of bases not matched to a gene: 11. CDR3 nucleotide sequence: TGTGCCAGCAGCTTAAGAGGGGCGGGAGTCCGGGAGACCCAGTACTTC. It encodes CASSLRGAGVRETQYF. Drawing the rest from reference TRBV7-9 and TRBJ2-5, the complete variable domain is DTGVSQNPRHKITKRGQNVTFRCDPISEHNRLYWYRQTLGQGPEFLTYFQNEAQLEKSRLLSDRFSAERPKGSFSTLEIQRTEQGDSAMYLCASSLRGAGVRETQYFGPGTRLLVL.

The chain uses TRBV24-1 and TRBJ2-2; D may be TRBD2 (6 bases). V lost 0 bases and J lost 3, with 16 bases in between. The CDR3 contains 18 residues. Per the germline V gene, CDR1 is KGHDR and CDR2 is SFDVKD. The CDR3, as DNA: TGTGCCACCAGTGATTTGCAGGGCGGGATAGGGCACACCGGGGAGCTGTTTTTT. Its translation is CATSDLQGGIGHTGELFF.

The gene calls are TRBV7-9 and TRBJ2-7, with 8 bases lining up with TRBD1. CDR3 length equals 15 residues. Looked up from germline, CDR1 is SEHNR and CDR2 is FQNEAQ (reference sequence). Trimming at V came to 5 bases and at J to 6 bases, leaving 12 bases not matched to a gene. Here the CDR3 reads CASSDPSRQGREQYF. In DNA, the CDR3 is TGTGCCAGCAGCGACCCCAGTAGACAGGGGCGCGAGCAGTACTTC.

The gene calls are TRBV11-1 and TRBJ2-7; 7 bases map to TRBD2. Germline values: CDR1 SGHAT, CDR2 FQDESV (reference sequence). The CDR3 runs to 15 residues. V was pared by 6 bases and J by 3 bases, with 11 bases of the junction left unmatched. CDR3 amino acids: CASSYLSSGGYEQYF. CDR3 DNA sequence: TGTGCCAGCAGTTACCTAAGCTCGGGGGGCTACGAGCAGTACTTC. The variable domain in full, completed from reference TRBV11-1 and TRBJ2-7, reads EAEVAQSPRYKITEKSQAVAFWCDPISGHATLYWYRQILGQGPELLVQFQDESVVDDSQLPKDRFSAERLKGVDSTLKIQPAELGDSAMYLCASSYLSSGGYEQYFGPGTRLTVT.

In the case of this clone: Other DNA sequences in this sample translate to the same CDR3. The chain is built from TRBV30 and TRBJ1-5; 8 positions agree with TRBD1. Germline V gives CDR1 GTSNPN, CDR2 SVGIG (reference sequence). V gave up 1 base and J gave up 2 bases; unmatched junction bases: 4. This CDR3 spans 15 amino acids. CDR3 sequence reads: CAWSEDRGGNQPQHF. The CDR3 nucleotides are TGTGCCTGGAGTGAAGACAGGGGCGGCAATCAGCCCCAGCATTTT.

J is TRBJ2-7 and V is TRBV19, with a weak D call TRBD1 (6 bases). The CDR3 sequence is 18 residues long. CDR1 and CDR2 (germline): LNHDA, SQIVND (reference sequence). Trimming pared 3 bases from V and 0 bases from J, leaving 21 bases between. Here the CDR3 DNA reads TGTGCCAGTAGTATTCTACCGGCTCTTAGGGGGAGCTCCTACGAGCAGTACTTC. Protein: CASSILPALRGSSYEQYF. Using reference TRBV19 and TRBJ2-7 for the parts outside the CDR3, the full variable domain is DGGITQSPKYLFRKEGQNVTLSCEQNLNHDAMYWYRQDPGQGLRLIYYSQIVNDFQKGDIAEGYSVSREKKESFPLTVTSAQKNPTAFYLCASSILPALRGSSYEQYFGPGTRLTVT.

The chain recombines TRBV5-1 with TRBJ2-1; TRBD2 matches 8 bases. After removal of 3 bases from V and 1 base from J, the junction contained 3 bases not matched to a gene. Germline values: CDR1 SGHRS, CDR2 YFSETQ. CDR3 length: 15 residues. CDR3 residues: CASSSTSGSYNEQFF. CDR3 DNA: TGCGCCAGCAGCTCCACTAGCGGATCCTACAATGAGCAGTTCTTC.

This chain joins TRBV5-1 and TRBJ2-2, with a weak D call TRBD1 (6 bases). Germline V gene lookup returns CDR1 SGHRS and CDR2 YFSETQ. The length of the CDR3 is 15 residues. V gave up 4 bases and J gave up 0 bases, with 10 bases separating them. CDR3 amino acids: CASSPDRANTGELFF. The CDR3 bases are TGCGCCAGCAGCCCGGACAGAGCGAACACCGGGGAGCTGTTTTTT.